The 24 T cell receptor beta chains below all came from one sample that was sequenced in a study of cytomegalovirus exposure and HLA in healthy donors. PCR employed 60 Vbeta and 13 Jbeta primers. TCRdb's table, derived via immunoSEQ multiplex PCR, lists solely in-frame clones and lacks some. The sample yields about 130,000 clones, around 80% seen once. The sequencing input was PBMCs. These receptors originate from a woman between 40 and 50 years old in good health and CMV-seronegative.

The CDR3 DNA reads as TGTGCCAGCAGCTTCCGGGACACCAATGAAAAACTGTTTTTT. It translates to CASSFRDTNEKLFF. The chain is built from TRBV7-9 and TRBJ1-4; D might be TRBD1 (6 bases). The germline V and J ends were trimmed by 3 bases and 5 bases, with 10 bases remaining between them. This CDR3 has 14 amino acids. Germline V gene sequence: CDR1 SEHNR, CDR2 FQNEAQ (reference sequence). Based on the CDR3 plus reference TRBV7-9 and TRBJ1-4, the full variable domain is DTGVSQNPRHKITKRGQNVTFRCDPISEHNRLYWYRQTLGQGPEFLTYFQNEAQLEKSRLLSDRFSAERPKGSFSTLEIQRTEQGDSAMYLCASSFRDTNEKLFFGSGTQLSVL.

This clone was observed a single time. The V gene is TRBV11-2, the J gene TRBJ2-7; 8 bases fit TRBD1. From germline, CDR1 is SGHAT and CDR2 FQNNGV. Unmatched junction bases numbered 5, after V lost 4 bases and J lost 3 bases. This CDR3 is built from 14 residues. CDR3 nucleotides: TGTGCCAGCAGCTGGAGAGGGACAGGCTACGAGCAGTACTTC. Translation gives CASSWRGTGYEQYF.

This clone was seen just once. The chain couples TRBV5-8 to TRBJ1-6; no reliable D call. V shed 1 base and J shed 5 bases, with 7 bases lying between them. CDR1 SGHTS and CDR2 YDEGEE come from the germline V gene. CDR3 length equals 14 residues. The CDR3 loop is CASSLLQNNSPLHF. CDR3 nucleotide sequence: TGTGCCAGCAGCTTGCTTCAGAATAATTCACCCCTCCACTTT.

The chain employs TRBV21-1 and TRBJ1-5. TRBV21-1 is a listed pseudogene. This CDR3 is built from 11 residues. CDR3 loop: CASILNQPQHF. CDR3 sequence (DNA): TGTGCCAGCATCCTCAATCAGCCCCAGCATTTT.

V gene TRBV2 combines with J gene TRBJ2-7; D unclear. The CDR3 consists of 14 residues. CDR1 is SNHLY, CDR2 FYNNEI, per germline. V dropped 1 base and J dropped 2 bases, with 9 bases sitting between them. The CDR3 spells CASSEGGAAYEQYF. As DNA, the CDR3 is TGTGCCAGCAGTGAAGGAGGAGCAGCCTACGAGCAGTACTTC.

V is TRBV19 and J is TRBJ2-3; 9 nucleotides agree with TRBD2. This CDR3 is built from 16 residues. Germline lookup yields CDR1 LNHDA and CDR2 SQIVND (reference sequence). J lost 6 bases, V lost 2 bases, and 9 bases had no gene match. The CDR3 is CASSILAGSFGDTQYF. For the CDR3, the DNA is TGTGCCAGTAGTATACTAGCGGGAAGTTTTGGGGATACGCAGTATTTT.

J is TRBJ2-3 and V is TRBV7-2; a possible D gene is TRBD2 (6 bases). The CDR3 is 11 residues long. The germline V gene has CDR1 SGHTA and CDR2 FQGNSA. V was cut by 3 bases and J by 11 bases, with 9 bases left in between. The CDR3 DNA reads as TGTGCCAGCAGCTTCGCGGGGCAGCAGTATTTT. Protein: CASSFAGQQYF.

The CDR3 loop reads CASSRQGGNQPQHF. The CDR3 DNA is TGTGCCAGCAGCCGACAGGGGGGCAATCAGCCCCAGCATTTT. The chain employs TRBV6-5 and TRBJ1-5, with 9 positions matching TRBD1. CDR1 is MNHEY, CDR2 SVGAGI, per germline. The CDR3 spans 14 residues. The V segment lost 6 bases and the J segment 2 bases; nucleotides outside the gene matches: 2.

This clone has a handful of counts. The chain is built from TRBV11-2 and TRBJ2-5; perhaps TRBD1 as D (6 bases). CDR1 is SGHAT and CDR2 is FQNNGV in the germline V gene. CDR3 length: 13 amino acids. Trimming removed 5 bases at V and 2 bases at J, with 9 bases between. The CDR3 spells CASSATGQETQYF. The CDR3 coding sequence is TGTGCCAGCAGCGCTACAGGGCAAGAGACCCAGTACTTC.

V is TRBV6-6 and J is TRBJ2-7; D perhaps matches TRBD1 (6 bases). The CDR3 runs 14 residues. CDR1 is MNHNY and CDR2 is SVGAGI in the germline V gene (reference sequence). The V end lost 4 bases, the J end lost 2 bases, and 12 bases lay between the germline ends. Here the CDR3 DNA reads TGTGCCAGCAGTTCAACGGGACACGCCTACGAGCAGTACTTC. It translates to CASSSTGHAYEQYF.

The chain couples TRBV5-1 to TRBJ2-3, with D possibly being TRBD2 (6 bases). Germline CDR1 and CDR2: SGHRS and YFSETQ. V lost 7 bases and J 0 bases, leaving 15 bases between the germline ends. This CDR3 spans 15 amino acids. This CDR3 is CASVREDSSTDTQYF. DNA for the CDR3: TGCGCCAGCGTCAGGGAGGATTCAAGCACAGATACGCAGTATTTT.

The V gene is TRBV7-7, the J gene TRBJ2-3; 12 bases line up with TRBD2. With V trimmed by 5 bases and J by 5 bases, 5 bases remained unmatched. Germline-derived CDR1 and CDR2 are SSHAT and FNYEAQ (reference sequence). The CDR3 consists of 15 residues. The CDR3 nucleotides read TGTGCCAGCAGCACCGGACTAGCGGGGTTAGATACGCAGTATTTT. This translates into CASSTGLAGLDTQYF. The whole variable domain, remainder taken from reference TRBV7-7 and TRBJ2-3, is GAGVSQSPRYKVTKRGQDVTLRCDPISSHATLYWYQQALGQGPEFLTYFNYEAQPDKSGLPSDRFSAERPEGSISTLTIQRTEQRDSAMYRCASSTGLAGLDTQYFGPGTRLTVL.

This clone was recorded only once. The chain employs TRBV6-5 and TRBJ2-2; TRBD1 is a possible D gene (5 bases). V was cut by 0 bases and J by 7 bases, with 12 bases left in between. CDR1 is MNHEY, CDR2 SVGAGI, per germline. The CDR3 extends over 15 amino acids. The CDR3 loop is CASSYSMQGGGELFF. The CDR3 bases are TGTGCCAGCAGTTACTCGATGCAGGGCGGCGGGGAGCTGTTTTTT.

This clone was detected a few times. The chain is built from TRBV25-1 and TRBJ2-7; weak D call: TRBD2 (6 bases). The CDR3 loop spans 13 amino acids. In germline, CDR1 is MGHDK, CDR2 SYGVNS. Between the trimmed V and J ends, which lost 1 base and 6 bases, there was a span of 10 bases. The CDR3 is CASSELEGSEQYF. The CDR3 nucleotides read TGTGCCAGCAGTGAATTGGAGGGGAGCGAGCAGTACTTC.

The chain is built from TRBV6-1 and TRBJ1-4, with 12 bases fitting TRBD1. Germline CDR1 reads MNHNS; CDR2 reads SASEGT. The CDR3 totals 15 residues. V was clipped by 4 bases and J by 6 bases; unmatched bases: 3. The CDR3 loop is CASSAGTGGYEKLFF. CDR3 bases: TGTGCCAGCAGTGCCGGGACAGGGGGCTATGAAAAACTGTTTTTT.

This clone has only one observation. This chain uses TRBV20-1 with TRBJ2-7; TRBD1 matches at 7 bases. This CDR3 has 11 residues. CDR1 is DFQATT, CDR2 SNEGSKA, per germline (reference sequence). J lost 5 bases, V lost 5 bases, and 3 bases had no gene match. In nucleotides, the CDR3 is TGCAGTGCTCCGGGACAGAACGAGCAGTACTTC. Translation gives CSAPGQNEQYF.

Here the CDR3 reads CASSRRQGMGGELFF. The DNA for the CDR3 is TGTGCCAGCAGCCGTCGACAGGGGATGGGCGGGGAGCTGTTTTTT. The V gene is TRBV6-1, the J gene TRBJ2-2; 8 nucleotides agree with TRBD1. This CDR3 is 15 amino acids long. CDR1 is MNHNS and CDR2 is SASEGT in the germline V gene. J lost 7 bases, V lost 6 bases, and 10 bases had no gene match.

The chain has TRBV27 and TRBJ1-1, with TRBD1 matching over 12 bases. Trimming took 1 base from V and 5 from J; bases not matched to a gene: 5. From germline, CDR1 is MNHEY and CDR2 SMNVEV (reference sequence). This CDR3 is built from 16 residues. The CDR3 region is CASSLLGQGARTEAFF. DNA of the CDR3: TGTGCCAGCAGTTTATTGGGACAGGGGGCGAGGACTGAAGCTTTCTTT.

This clone has only one observation. The chain links TRBV12-5 to TRBJ2-7; D call uncertain. CDR1 is LGHNT, CDR2 FRNRAP, per germline. This CDR3 is built from 14 residues. V lost 5 bases to trimming and J lost 0 bases, with 11 bases between them. The CDR3 sequence: CASGPVRSSYEQYF. CDR3 coding DNA: TGTGCTAGTGGTCCCGTTAGGAGCTCCTACGAGCAGTACTTC.

This chain connects TRBV6-5 to TRBJ1-2; TRBD1 aligns across 8 bases. The CDR3 runs to 14 residues. Germline V lookup: CDR1 MNHEY, CDR2 SVGAGI. After removal of 10 bases from V and 0 bases from J, the junction contained 7 bases not matched to a gene. DNA for the CDR3: TGTGCCACAAAACAGGGGGGTGCTAACTATGGCTACACCTTC. It translates to CATKQGGANYGYTF.

The genes are TRBV2 and TRBJ1-3; D is possibly TRBD1 (6 bases). The germline V gene encodes CDR1 SNHLY and CDR2 FYNNEI. The CDR3 consists of 16 residues. V was shortened by 6 bases and J by 0 bases, with 15 bases between the two germline ends. The CDR3 DNA sequence: TGTGCCAGCAGCATAACAGGGTCCGGCTCTGGAAACACCATATATTTT. Protein product: CASSITGSGSGNTIYF.

This clone was observed once. V is TRBV27 and J is TRBJ2-3; 8 bases match TRBD2. The CDR3 runs to 16 residues. J gave up 4 bases and V 6 bases, and 12 bases lay outside the gene matches. Germline V CDR1 and CDR2: MNHEY, SMNVEV (reference sequence). CDR3 DNA: TGTGCCAGCAGCTCAGCCGGGACTAGGGGGGCAGATACGCAGTATTTT. Translated, it gives CASSSAGTRGADTQYF.

This chain connects TRBV28 to TRBJ1-5; 9 nucleotides match TRBD1. The germline CDR1 and CDR2 sequences are MDHEN and SYDVKM. The length of the CDR3 is 16 residues. Trimming removed 4 bases from V and 2 bases from J; junction bases left unmatched: 6. CDR3 DNA sequence: TGTGCCAGCAGTTCCTGGGGACAGGGCGGCAATCAGCCCCAGCATTTT. It specifies CASSSWGQGGNQPQHF. The whole variable domain, remainder taken from reference TRBV28 and TRBJ1-5, is DVKVTQSSRYLVKRTGEKVFLECVQDMDHENMFWYRQDPGLGLRLIYFSYDVKMKEKGDIPEGYSVSREKKERFSLILESASTNQTSMYLCASSSWGQGGNQPQHFGDGTRLSIL.

This clone appeared a few times. The chain couples TRBV7-2 to TRBJ2-3; the D gene is possibly TRBD1 (5 bases). The germline gives CDR1 SGHTA, CDR2 FQGNSA. V was trimmed by 2 bases and J by 1 base, leaving 10 bases between them. The CDR3 spans 15 residues. The CDR3 bases are TGTGCCAGCAGCTTATCAAGGGGCCGCACAGATACGCAGTATTTT. It codes for CASSLSRGRTDTQYF.